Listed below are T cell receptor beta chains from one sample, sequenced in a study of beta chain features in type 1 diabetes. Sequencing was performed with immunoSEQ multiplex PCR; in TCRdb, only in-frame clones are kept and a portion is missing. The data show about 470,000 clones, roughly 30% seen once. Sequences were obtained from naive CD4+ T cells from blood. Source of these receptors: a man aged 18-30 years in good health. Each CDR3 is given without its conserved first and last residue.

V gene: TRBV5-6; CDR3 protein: ASSLGQGTSYEQY
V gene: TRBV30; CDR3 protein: AWAGTSLNNEQF
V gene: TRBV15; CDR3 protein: ATSRSYTNEQF
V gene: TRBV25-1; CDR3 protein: ASSEYGGLWGETQY
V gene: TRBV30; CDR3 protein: AWSRDRGGTEAF
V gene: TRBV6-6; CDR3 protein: ASSSTGLATQY
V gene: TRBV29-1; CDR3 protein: SVRQGGDQPQH
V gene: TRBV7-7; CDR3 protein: ASSSDGQQETQY
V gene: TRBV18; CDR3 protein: ASSPGQVATNEKLF
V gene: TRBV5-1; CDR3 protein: ASSLAVAGVPDTQY
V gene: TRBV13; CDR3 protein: ASSLRQGGETQY
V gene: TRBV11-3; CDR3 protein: ASSLRDGANEQF
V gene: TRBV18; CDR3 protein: ASSAGTPSYEQY
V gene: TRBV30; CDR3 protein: AWKQGNTQY
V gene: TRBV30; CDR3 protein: AWSGLPYEQY
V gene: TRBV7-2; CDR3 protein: ASSLPGLAGAETQY
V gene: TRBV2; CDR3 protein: ASSRMASGANVLT
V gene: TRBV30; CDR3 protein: AWRAGTGVEAF
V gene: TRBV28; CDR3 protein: ASSLTPGTSGSSEQY
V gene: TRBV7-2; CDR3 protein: ASGQGPSGSRETQY
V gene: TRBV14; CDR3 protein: ASSRQRGPRGSYEQY
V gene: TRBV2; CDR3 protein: ASLGRFTDTQY
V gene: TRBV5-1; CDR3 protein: ASSFTGAQAGTQY
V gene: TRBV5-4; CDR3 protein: ASSYRDRVYEQY
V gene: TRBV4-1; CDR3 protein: ASSQVQGVVGYT
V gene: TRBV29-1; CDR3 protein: SVSGQKQY
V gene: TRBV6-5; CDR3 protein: ASSYSRTGGSYEQY
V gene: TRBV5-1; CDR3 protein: ASSLPQDDGLQETQY
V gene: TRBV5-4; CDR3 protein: ASSLPHRDIQY
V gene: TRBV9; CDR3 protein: ASSVRAFSADTQY
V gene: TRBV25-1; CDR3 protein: ASSERPGLAGASGEQF
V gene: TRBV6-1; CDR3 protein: ASSELPLGANVLT
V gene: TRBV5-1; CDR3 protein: ASSLEVGTRGEQY
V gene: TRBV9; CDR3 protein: ASSSGRDTIY
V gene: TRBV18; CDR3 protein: ASANKETQY
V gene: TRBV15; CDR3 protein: ATGKGVSTDTQY
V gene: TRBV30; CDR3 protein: AWSNRASGYNEQF
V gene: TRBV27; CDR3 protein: ASSPRTGGYNEQF
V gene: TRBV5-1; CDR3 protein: ASSSRTESQETQY
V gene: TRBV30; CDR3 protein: AWSLRSNEKLF
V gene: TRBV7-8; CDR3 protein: ASSYALGTQY
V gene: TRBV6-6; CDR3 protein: ASSYSGQKNTEAF
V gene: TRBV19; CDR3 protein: ASSVDSSGANVLT
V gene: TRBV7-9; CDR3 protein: ASSLGGPSSYEQY
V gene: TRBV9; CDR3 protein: ASSVRTDHSTDTQY